This T cell receptor beta chain was sequenced during a study of early T cells in non-severe SARS-CoV-2 infection (dated by TCRdb to the early 2020s). For the study in its entirety: Because TCR sequencing relied on bulk RNA taken from unsorted whole blood, pairing of alpha and beta chains was not possible.

Results and caveats for the whole study, not just this receptor: Matching against VDJdb was skewed toward anti-spike CD8 responses, likely underestimated virus-specific expansions, and missed private and CD4 specificities.

According to the germline V gene (reference sequence), CDR1 reads GTSNPN and CDR2 reads SVGIG. V is reduced by 0 bases and J by 1 base, leaving a spacing of 7 bases between them. The CDR3 starts with the cysteine, ends with the phenylalanine, and has 14 residues. Only the CDR3 portion is preserved as DNA: 42 bases, with reading frame beginning at the first base. This clonotype was detected only a few times. What antigen it recognizes has not been identified. No clone much larger than this one lies a single base away; base qualities are absent. Receptors were amplified or captured by 5' RACE. The run used a NextSeq 500. The TCR library protocol attached unique molecular identifiers to individual cDNA molecules to correct for sequencing error and PCR bias. TCR alpha and beta chains were both sequenced, and the abundances of alpha and beta sequences in each sample were closely correlated with each other. The authors processed their data as follows. Decombinator V4 was used to perform V gene, J gene and CDR3 annotation of TCR sequences. TCRs were defined as expanded if a significant change between any two time points was detected under a Poisson model with p below 0.0001. Abundances of TCRs were expressed as counts per million after normalisation to the total number of TCRs sequenced in each sample. TRAV1-2 paired with TRAJ12, TRAJ20 or TRAJ33 defined MAIT TCRs, while TRAV10 paired with TRAJ18 defined iNKT TCRs. A search of VDJdb, accessed on 1 November 2021, was run for TCRs annotated to CMV, EBV and SARS-CoV-2, with TCRs annotated for multiple antigens excluded. TCRdb handled the public reads itself, with Q25 trimming in fastp and clone calling in MiXCR, and kept productive beta chains. All rows with the same CDR3 protein become a single entry with the most common DNA and genes. The V and J calls come from TCRdb's annotation, not from the publication. The sample table contains about 98,000 distinct CDR3 sequences; only one count was recorded for under 15% of them. The biggest ten clones account for 6% to 7% of the sample.

Set within a cohort of healthcare workers in London, UK, this nested case-control study involved weekly PCR testing of nasopharyngeal swabs along with blood sampling. Healthcare workers were enrolled in the week of the UK lockdown, from 23 to 31 March 2020, and were followed every week for up to roughly 16 weeks. The clonotype comes from an adult who was a healthcare worker with PCR-confirmed SARS-CoV-2 infection or an uninfected control (not recorded which). The chain joins TRBV30 to TRBJ2-1, with the D gene not confidently named. Specimen: whole blood. The DNA reads as follows: TGTGCCTGGAGTGTACAGTTTTCCTACAATGAGCAGTTCTTC. This is translated as CAWSVQFSYNEQFF.